A selection of T cell receptor beta chains follows, all from one sample in a study of STAT5B mutations in CD4+ large granular lymphocyte leukemia. Assay used: immunoSEQ multiplex PCR; TCRdb lists only in-frame clones, some missing. The table has roughly 48,000 clones, roughly 72% seen once; the top ten hold about 1.5%. The specimen sequenced was CD4+ T cells from blood buffy coats. The receptors stem from a human donor in good health. Both conserved end residues are part of each CDR3. A D gene is named only where the DNA matches it firmly. Clone size appears in some rows only: once, few, many, or a class for an expanded clone.

j_call: TRBJ2-1
d_call: .
clone_size: .
v_call: TRBV2
cdr3_aa: CATQVYNEQFF
cdr3_nt: TGTGCCACGCAGGTTTACAATGAGCAGTTCTTC

j_call: TRBJ1-5
d_call: TRBD1
clone_size: .
v_call: TRBV6-5
cdr3_aa: CASSYSGQSNQPQHF
cdr3_nt: TGTGCCAGCAGTTACTCGGGACAGAGCAATCAGCCCCAGCATTTT

j_call: TRBJ1-2
d_call: .
clone_size: .
v_call: TRBV6-5
cdr3_aa: CASSFAGQSNYGYTF
cdr3_nt: TGTGCCAGCAGTTTCGCCGGACAGTCAAACTATGGCTACACCTTC

j_call: TRBJ2-5
d_call: TRBD1
clone_size: .
v_call: TRBV6-6
cdr3_aa: CASRLGGEETQYF
cdr3_nt: TGTGCCAGCAGACTAGGGGGCGAGGAGACCCAGTACTTC

j_call: TRBJ2-5
d_call: TRBD2
clone_size: .
v_call: TRBV4-1
cdr3_aa: CASSQELLAGLYF
cdr3_nt: TGCGCCAGCAGCCAAGAACTCCTAGCGGGCCTTTACTTC

j_call: TRBJ2-7
d_call: TRBD1
clone_size: .
v_call: TRBV14
cdr3_aa: CASSHPKPGQGARESYEQYF
cdr3_nt: TGTGCCAGCAGCCACCCTAAGCCGGGACAGGGGGCTCGTGAGTCCTACGAGCAGTACTTC

j_call: TRBJ2-3
d_call: .
clone_size: .
v_call: TRBV2
cdr3_aa: CASSSGGGGDTQYF
cdr3_nt: TGTGCCAGCAGTAGTGGTGGGGGCGGGGATACGCAGTATTTT

j_call: TRBJ1-1
d_call: .
clone_size: few
v_call: TRBV10-3
cdr3_aa: CAISVRQNTEAFF
cdr3_nt: TGTGCCATCAGTGTACGGCAGAACACTGAAGCTTTCTTT

j_call: TRBJ1-1
d_call: TRBD1
clone_size: .
v_call: TRBV6-5
cdr3_aa: CASATGGEGNTEAFF
cdr3_nt: TGTGCCAGCGCGACAGGGGGCGAGGGGAACACTGAAGCTTTCTTT

j_call: TRBJ1-2
d_call: TRBD1
clone_size: .
v_call: TRBV7-9
cdr3_aa: CASSSSTGGVDGYTF
cdr3_nt: TGTGCCAGCAGCTCATCTACAGGGGGCGTAGATGGCTACACCTTC

j_call: TRBJ1-6
d_call: TRBD1
clone_size: .
v_call: TRBV19
cdr3_aa: CASTLDRVNSPLHF
cdr3_nt: TGTGCCAGTACCCTCGACAGGGTTAATTCACCCCTCCACTTT

j_call: TRBJ2-5
d_call: TRBD2
clone_size: .
v_call: TRBV4-2
cdr3_aa: CASSQGSLAGAQETQYF
cdr3_nt: TGTGCCAGCAGCCAAGGTAGCCTAGCGGGGGCGCAAGAGACCCAGTACTTC

j_call: TRBJ1-3
d_call: .
clone_size: .
v_call: TRBV5-1
cdr3_aa: CASSLDSAGNTIYF
cdr3_nt: TGCGCCAGCAGCTTGGATTCAGCTGGAAACACCATATATTTT

j_call: TRBJ1-4
d_call: .
clone_size: .
v_call: TRBV6-1
cdr3_aa: CASTIQLSNEKLFF
cdr3_nt: TGTGCCAGCACCATACAGCTATCTAATGAAAAACTGTTTTTT

j_call: TRBJ2-5
d_call: .
clone_size: .
v_call: TRBV7-3
cdr3_aa: CASSLNGEQETQYF
cdr3_nt: TGTGCCAGCAGCTTAAACGGGGAACAAGAGACCCAGTACTTC

j_call: TRBJ2-7
d_call: .
clone_size: .
v_call: TRBV6-1
cdr3_aa: CASSEGSAATYEQYF
cdr3_nt: TGTGCCAGCAGTGAAGGGAGCGCCGCCACCTACGAGCAGTACTTC

j_call: TRBJ2-1
d_call: TRBD2
clone_size: .
v_call: TRBV2
cdr3_aa: CASSVQRGTNEQFF
cdr3_nt: TGTGCCAGCAGTGTGCAGCGGGGGACTAATGAGCAGTTCTTC

j_call: TRBJ2-2
d_call: .
clone_size: .
v_call: TRBV19
cdr3_aa: CASRRLTENTGELFF
cdr3_nt: TGTGCCAGTAGGCGACTGACAGAGAACACCGGGGAGCTGTTTTTT

j_call: TRBJ1-4
d_call: .
clone_size: once
v_call: TRBV25-1
cdr3_aa: CASSDRELVNEKLFF
cdr3_nt: TGTGCCAGCAGTGATAGGGAGTTGGTCAATGAAAAACTGTTTTTT

j_call: TRBJ2-5
d_call: .
clone_size: .
v_call: TRBV27
cdr3_aa: CASSPPLAPQETQYF
cdr3_nt: TGTGCCAGCAGTCCTCCCCTAGCGCCACAAGAGACCCAGTACTTC

j_call: TRBJ1-1
d_call: .
clone_size: few
v_call: TRBV6-1
cdr3_aa: CASRLNTEAFF
cdr3_nt: TGTGCCAGCCGACTGAACACTGAAGCTTTCTTT

j_call: TRBJ1-2
d_call: .
clone_size: medium-sized
v_call: TRBV4-2
cdr3_aa: CASSQESGLGRGYTF
cdr3_nt: TGTGCCAGCAGCCAAGAGTCTGGTCTAGGGCGGGGCTACACCTTC

j_call: TRBJ2-3
d_call: TRBD2
clone_size: .
v_call: TRBV7-2
cdr3_aa: CASSLGGAGRADTQYF
cdr3_nt: TGTGCCAGCAGCTTAGGTGGAGCGGGGCGGGCGGATACGCAGTATTTT

j_call: TRBJ1-3
d_call: .
clone_size: .
v_call: TRBV9
cdr3_aa: CASSVAQETISGNTIYF
cdr3_nt: TGTGCCAGCAGCGTAGCCCAGGAAACTATCTCTGGAAACACCATATATTTT

j_call: TRBJ2-1
d_call: .
clone_size: .
v_call: TRBV5-6
cdr3_aa: CASSLLQTYNEQFF
cdr3_nt: TGTGCCAGCAGCTTGCTCCAGACCTACAATGAGCAGTTCTTC

j_call: TRBJ2-3
d_call: TRBD2
clone_size: .
v_call: TRBV7-3
cdr3_aa: CASSLRGGSTDTQYF
cdr3_nt: TGTGCCAGCAGCTTGCGGGGGGGCAGCACAGATACGCAGTATTTT

j_call: TRBJ1-2
d_call: TRBD1
clone_size: once
v_call: TRBV7-2
cdr3_aa: CASSQDRGRGYTF
cdr3_nt: TGTGCCAGCAGCCAAGACAGGGGGAGAGGCTACACCTTC

j_call: TRBJ2-1
d_call: .
clone_size: .
v_call: TRBV7-2
cdr3_aa: CASSSSANEQFF
cdr3_nt: TGTGCCAGCAGCTCCAGTGCCAATGAGCAGTTCTTC

j_call: TRBJ1-6
d_call: TRBD1
clone_size: .
v_call: TRBV28
cdr3_aa: CATPGTLTRGRLDSPLHF
cdr3_nt: TGTGCCACCCCCGGGACCCTCACCAGGGGGCGCTTAGATTCACCCCTCCACTTT

j_call: TRBJ2-1
d_call: .
clone_size: .
v_call: TRBV9
cdr3_aa: CASSVAPKPPFDEQFF
cdr3_nt: TGTGCCAGCAGCGTAGCGCCTAAGCCCCCTTTCGATGAGCAGTTCTTC

j_call: TRBJ1-5
d_call: .
clone_size: .
v_call: TRBV6-1
cdr3_aa: CASSARDTDQPQHF
cdr3_nt: TGTGCCAGCAGCGCCCGGGACACCGATCAGCCCCAGCATTTT

j_call: TRBJ2-3
d_call: TRBD2
clone_size: .
v_call: TRBV5-5
cdr3_aa: CASSSFASGVSDTQYF
cdr3_nt: TGTGCCAGCAGCTCTTTTGCCAGCGGGGTTTCAGATACGCAGTATTTT

j_call: TRBJ1-2
d_call: .
clone_size: .
v_call: TRBV20-1
cdr3_aa: CSAGGQGYTF
cdr3_nt: TGCAGTGCTGGGGGCCAGGGCTACACCTTC

j_call: TRBJ1-2
d_call: TRBD1
clone_size: few
v_call: TRBV6-6
cdr3_aa: CASRETGGNYGYTF
cdr3_nt: TGTGCCAGCAGGGAGACAGGGGGCAACTATGGCTACACCTTC

j_call: TRBJ1-5
d_call: .
clone_size: .
v_call: TRBV4-2
cdr3_aa: CASSPTFQGGGNQPQHF
cdr3_nt: TGTGCCAGCAGCCCAACATTTCAGGGAGGGGGCAATCAGCCCCAGCATTTT

j_call: TRBJ1-1
d_call: .
clone_size: .
v_call: TRBV19
cdr3_aa: CASGGQPNTEAFF
cdr3_nt: TGTGCCAGTGGGGGGCAACCGAACACTGAAGCTTTCTTT

j_call: TRBJ2-7
d_call: TRBD1
clone_size: .
v_call: TRBV6-6
cdr3_aa: CASSYSGQGAYEQYF
cdr3_nt: TGTGCCAGCAGTTACTCGGGACAGGGTGCCTACGAGCAGTACTTC

j_call: TRBJ2-3
d_call: .
clone_size: .
v_call: TRBV7-2
cdr3_aa: CASSLAGTGIDTQYF
cdr3_nt: TGTGCCAGCAGCTTAGCAGGGACGGGAATTGATACGCAGTATTTT

j_call: TRBJ2-7
d_call: .
clone_size: .
v_call: TRBV30
cdr3_aa: CAWSLQLYEQYF
cdr3_nt: TGTGCCTGGAGTCTACAGTTATACGAGCAGTACTTC

j_call: TRBJ2-1
d_call: .
clone_size: .
v_call: TRBV7-9
cdr3_aa: CASSSPGAWNEQFF
cdr3_nt: TGTGCCAGCAGCTCCCCCGGGGCCTGGAATGAGCAGTTCTTC

j_call: TRBJ1-5
d_call: TRBD1
clone_size: .
v_call: TRBV18
cdr3_aa: CASSTGQGGQPQHF
cdr3_nt: TGTGCCAGCTCAACAGGACAGGGAGGACAGCCCCAGCATTTT

j_call: TRBJ2-1
d_call: .
clone_size: once
v_call: TRBV7-3
cdr3_aa: CASSLWGGDSYNEQFF
cdr3_nt: TGTGCCAGCAGCTTGTGGGGTGGGGACTCCTACAATGAGCAGTTCTTC

j_call: TRBJ1-5
d_call: TRBD1
clone_size: .
v_call: TRBV28
cdr3_aa: CASSSQQGADLGEPQHF
cdr3_nt: TGTGCCAGCAGTTCCCAACAGGGGGCGGATTTGGGTGAGCCCCAGCATTTT

j_call: TRBJ1-1
d_call: .
clone_size: .
v_call: TRBV6-5
cdr3_aa: CASSLDRNTEAFF
cdr3_nt: TGTGCCAGCAGTCTCGACAGGAACACTGAAGCTTTCTTT

j_call: TRBJ1-1
d_call: .
clone_size: few
v_call: TRBV9
cdr3_aa: CASSVNPPGRVF
cdr3_nt: TGTGCCAGCAGCGTAAACCCCCCCGGACGGGTCTTT

j_call: TRBJ2-3
d_call: TRBD2
clone_size: .
v_call: TRBV29-1
cdr3_aa: CSVPTSGGTVTDTQYF
cdr3_nt: TGCAGCGTTCCGACTAGCGGGGGCACAGTCACAGATACGCAGTATTTT

j_call: TRBJ2-3
d_call: .
clone_size: .
v_call: TRBV29-1
cdr3_aa: CSVDSGPGADTQYF
cdr3_nt: TGCAGCGTTGATTCAGGGCCCGGAGCAGATACGCAGTATTTT

j_call: TRBJ1-2
d_call: .
clone_size: .
v_call: TRBV18
cdr3_aa: CASSNGGYGYTF
cdr3_nt: TGTGCCAGCTCTAACGGGGGGTATGGCTACACCTTC

j_call: TRBJ1-6
d_call: .
clone_size: .
v_call: TRBV6-1
cdr3_aa: CASSEKGSGYNSPLHF
cdr3_nt: TGTGCCAGCAGTGAAAAAGGGAGCGGCTATAATTCACCCCTCCACTTT

j_call: TRBJ2-3
d_call: TRBD2
clone_size: .
v_call: TRBV27
cdr3_aa: CASRTSDYGTQYF
cdr3_nt: TGTGCCAGCAGGACTAGCGACTACGGTACGCAGTATTTT

j_call: TRBJ1-1
d_call: .
clone_size: .
v_call: TRBV6-1
cdr3_aa: CASSAGLPPDTEAFF
cdr3_nt: TGTGCCAGCAGTGCGGGCCTACCTCCGGACACTGAAGCTTTCTTT

j_call: TRBJ1-3
d_call: .
clone_size: .
v_call: TRBV7-2
cdr3_aa: CASSSPSGNTIYF
cdr3_nt: TGTGCCAGCAGCTCCCCTTCTGGAAACACCATATATTTT